A single sample gave rise to the 14 T cell receptor beta chains below, sequenced in a study of blood T cell repertoires in COVID-19. Repertoires were generated with immunoSEQ multiplex PCR, while TCRdb's copy carries only in-frame clones and drops some. Of approximately 120,000 clones in the sample, about 87% are singletons; the top ten hold about 7%. Sequenced: peripheral blood. Source of these receptors: a woman aged 45-60 years with acute or convalescent COVID-19.

V is TRBV5-1 and J is TRBJ2-1; 10 bases are shared with TRBD1. This CDR3 has 11 amino acids. Germline V gene lookup returns CDR1 SGHRS and CDR2 YFSETQ. With 4 bases clipped from V and 14 bases from J, the junction kept 3 bases outside the gene matches. The CDR3 region is CASSIGQGEFF. The CDR3 nucleotides are TGCGCCAGCAGCATAGGACAGGGGGAGTTCTTC.

The chain employs TRBV5-1 and TRBJ1-1; 9 bases map to TRBD1. V shed 4 bases, J shed 5 bases, and the junction held 9 bases outside the gene matches. The CDR3 is 15 residues long. From germline, CDR1 is SGHRS and CDR2 YFSETQ. The chain's CDR3 is CASSGTGGSETEAFF. CDR3 bases: TGCGCCAGCAGCGGAACAGGGGGCTCGGAGACTGAAGCTTTCTTT.

The J gene is TRBJ2-7, the V gene TRBV18, with TRBD2 matching over 8 bases. The CDR3 is made up of 16 amino acids. Germline assignment: CDR1 KGHSH and CDR2 LQKENI. V dropped 0 bases and J dropped 5; count of bases not matched to a gene: 9. Written as DNA, the CDR3 is TGTGCCAGCTCACCACCGGAACGGGGGGGCCAGGACGAGCAGTACTTC. It translates to CASSPPERGGQDEQYF.

This sequence joins TRBV30 and TRBJ1-3, with TRBD1 matching 9 bases. The junction had 13 bases not matched to a gene; V was cut back by 7 bases and J by 0 bases. The CDR3 has 17 amino acids. The germline CDR1 and CDR2 sequences are GTSNPN and SVGIG (reference sequence). The CDR3 is CASAAGTGMSSGNTIYF. The CDR3 bases are TGTGCCTCCGCGGCCGGGACAGGGATGTCCTCTGGAAACACCATATATTTT.

This chain links TRBV5-1 with TRBJ1-4; 9 nucleotides line up with TRBD1. The CDR3 covers 15 residues. Trimming at V came to 3 bases and at J to 8 bases, leaving 8 bases not matched to a gene. Germline V lookup: CDR1 SGHRS, CDR2 YFSETQ. The CDR3 DNA reads TGCGCCAGCAGCTCACAGGGGGCGGAAGAAGAAAAACTGTTTTTT. This encodes CASSSQGAEEEKLFF.

The chain couples TRBV7-2 to TRBJ1-2; 12 bases align to TRBD1. CDR3 length: 14 amino acids. The germline V gene has CDR1 SGHTA and CDR2 FQGNSA. Trimming cost V 6 bases and J 5 bases; bases outside gene matches: 4. CDR3 sequence (DNA): TGTGCCAGCAGTGGGACAGGGGGCTATTATGGCTACACCTTC. Translation: CASSGTGGYYGYTF.

The chain employs TRBV5-1 and TRBJ1-1; the D gene is possibly TRBD1 (6 bases). This CDR3 spans 12 amino acids. V was pared by 4 bases and J by 8 bases, with 12 bases between. Germline CDR1 SGHRS, CDR2 YFSETQ. The CDR3: CASSNDRPEAFF. The CDR3 DNA sequence: TGCGCCAGCAGCAACGACAGGCCCGAAGCTTTCTTT.

The chain combines TRBV28 with TRBJ1-2; maybe TRBD1 (5 bases). The V end was cut by 4 bases, the J end by 12 bases, with 18 bases between. Germline V gene sequence: CDR1 MDHEN, CDR2 SYDVKM. This CDR3 is 13 amino acids long. CDR3 bases: TGTGCCAGCAGTTCCCCTCGACGGGGGATGGACACCTTC. Protein: CASSSPRRGMDTF.

A few counts support this clone. The CDR3 DNA is TGTGCCAGCAGCCTGGGCCCAGGGATCCTAGGGGGCTACACCTTC. Residues: CASSLGPGILGGYTF. The rearrangement links TRBV3-1 (or the pseudogene TRBV3-2) to TRBJ1-2, with D possibly being TRBD1 (5 bases). V was clipped by 4 bases and J by 8 bases, with 20 bases between them. This CDR3 contains 15 residues. Looked up from germline, CDR1 is LGHDT and CDR2 is YNNKEL (reference sequence).

V is TRBV12-3 or TRBV12-4 and J is TRBJ1-1; TRBD1 matches at 7 bases. Trimming removed 3 bases from V and 13 bases from J; junction bases left unmatched: 11. The CDR3 has 13 amino acids. CDR3 loop: CASSFGQVGRGFF. The CDR3 DNA reads TGTGCCAGCAGTTTTGGACAGGTAGGACGGGGTTTCTTT.

The rearrangement joins TRBV2 to TRBJ2-7; 7 bases line up with TRBD1. Trimming at V came to 2 bases and at J to 4 bases, leaving 2 bases not matched to a gene. CDR3 length: 13 amino acids. Per germline, CDR1 SNHLY and CDR2 FYNNEI. The CDR3 spells CASSETGAYEQYF. In nucleotides, the CDR3 is TGTGCCAGCAGTGAAACAGGGGCTTACGAGCAGTACTTC. Full variable domain (remainder filled in from reference TRBV2 and TRBJ2-7): EPEVTQTPSHQVTQMGQEVILRCVPISNHLYFYWYRQILGQKVEFLVSFYNNEISEKSEIFDDQFSVERPDGSNFTLKIRSTKLEDSAMYFCASSETGAYEQYFGPGTRLTVT.

The chain combines TRBV18 with TRBJ1-3, with D possibly being TRBD1 (5 bases). The germline V gene has CDR1 KGHSH and CDR2 LQKENI. The V gene lost 3 bases and the J gene lost 1 base, with 16 bases spanning the gap. The CDR3 contains 17 residues. The CDR3 reads CASSPSLGAGSGNTIYF. The CDR3 DNA sequence: TGTGCCAGCTCACCCTCCCTAGGGGCCGGGTCTGGAAACACCATATATTTT.

This chain connects TRBV20-1 to TRBJ2-7; 10 bases are shared with TRBD2. Germline V lookup: CDR1 DFQATT, CDR2 SNEGSKA (reference sequence). The ends lost 3 bases at V and 1 base at J; junction bases unmatched: 9. This CDR3 spans 16 amino acids. CDR3 region: CSASFPRTSGSYEQYF. DNA for the CDR3: TGCAGTGCTAGTTTCCCTCGGACTAGCGGTTCCTACGAGCAGTACTTC.

The rearrangement uses TRBV11-2 and TRBJ1-1, with a possible D match to TRBD1 (6 bases). Germline loops: CDR1 SGHAT, CDR2 FQNNGV. V lost 1 base, J lost 1 base, and 16 bases lay in between. The CDR3 spans 17 residues. In DNA form, the CDR3 reads TGTGCCAGCAGCTTAGCGGGGACAACTGTTTCGAACACTGAAGCTTTCTTT. It encodes CASSLAGTTVSNTEAFF. The whole variable domain, filled in from reference TRBV11-2 and TRBJ1-1, reads EAGVAQSPRYKIIEKRQSVAFWCNPISGHATLYWYQQILGQGPKLLIQFQNNGVVDDSQLPKDRFSAERLKGVDSTLKIQPAKLEDSAVYLCASSLAGTTVSNTEAFFGQGTRLTVV.